The entry that follows covers one T cell receptor (beta chain) sequence. Its antigen is as yet unknown. TCRdb's table, derived via immunoSEQ multiplex PCR, lists solely in-frame clones and lacks some. The table lists about 1,500 clones, over 30% of them singletons, with around 20% in the top ten. This entry is derived from a study of T cells in localized non-small cell lung cancer. Germline values: CDR1 MNHGY, CDR2 SAAAGT. CDR3 length equals 15 residues. The V gene lost 10 bases and the J gene lost 0 bases, with 19 bases spanning the gap. Broader study findings: Researchers found a median around 50 of the top 100 tumor clones in adjacent lung. Tumor trailed uninvolved adjacent lung in T cell clonality, which peaked there. Patients showing higher blood T cell density tended to see longer overall survival. The study sequenced only one region of the tumor. As a result, intratumor heterogeneity could not be excluded and remains possible.

This TCR came from a woman aged 35-75 years with stage I squamous cell lung carcinoma. The sequencing here drew on lung tumor tissue, taken before any cancer treatment. The chain uses TRBV6-8 and TRBJ2-7, with a weak D call TRBD2 (6 bases). CDR3 amino acids: CAISNAGLSSYEQYF. The DNA of the CDR3 is TGTGCCATCAGCAATGCGGGGCTGAGCTCCTACGAGCAGTACTTC.